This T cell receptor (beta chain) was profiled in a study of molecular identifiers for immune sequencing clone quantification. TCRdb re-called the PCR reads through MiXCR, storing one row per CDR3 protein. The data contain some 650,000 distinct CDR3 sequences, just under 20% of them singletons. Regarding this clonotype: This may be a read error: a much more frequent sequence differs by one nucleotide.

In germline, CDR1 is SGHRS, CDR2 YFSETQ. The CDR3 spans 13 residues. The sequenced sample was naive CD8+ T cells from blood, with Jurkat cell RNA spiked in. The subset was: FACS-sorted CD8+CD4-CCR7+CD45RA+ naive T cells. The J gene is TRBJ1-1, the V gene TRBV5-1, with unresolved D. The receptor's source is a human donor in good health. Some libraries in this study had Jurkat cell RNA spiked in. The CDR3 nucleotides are TGCGCCAGCAGCTTTTTAGGGAGCACTGAAGCTCTCTTT. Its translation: CASSFLGSTEALF.